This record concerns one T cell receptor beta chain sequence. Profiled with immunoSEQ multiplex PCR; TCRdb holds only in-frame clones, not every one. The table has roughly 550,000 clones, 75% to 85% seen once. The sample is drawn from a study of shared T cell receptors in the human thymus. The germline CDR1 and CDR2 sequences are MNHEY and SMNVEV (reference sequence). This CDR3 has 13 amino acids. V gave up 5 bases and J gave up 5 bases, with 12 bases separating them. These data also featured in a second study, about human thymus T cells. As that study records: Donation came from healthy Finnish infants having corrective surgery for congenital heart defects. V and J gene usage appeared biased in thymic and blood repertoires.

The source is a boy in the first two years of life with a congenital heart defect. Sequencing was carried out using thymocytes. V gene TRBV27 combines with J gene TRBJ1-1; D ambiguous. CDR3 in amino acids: CASSHNRQTEAFF. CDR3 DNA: TGTGCCAGCAGTCACAACAGACAAACTGAAGCTTTCTTT.